This T cell receptor beta chain was identified during a study of metastatic and nonmetastatic thyroid tumors. Whole-study context: Repertoire comparisons spanned blood and tumor or nodule tissue from malignant and benign thyroid patients.

TCRdb redid the clone calls on the PCR reads using MiXCR. The sample records tens of thousands of clones, roughly 15% being singletons. The entire patient cohort was treatment-naive prior to thyroid surgery. The germline V gene encodes CDR1 KGHDR and CDR2 SFDVKD. The CDR3 contains 14 residues. Trimming stripped 5 bases from V and 2 bases from J, with 9 bases between. This clone occurred a few times. Its antigen is currently unknown. Findings and caveats of the study: In both blood and tumor samples, TCR beta diversity was reported significantly higher for malignant than benign nodules.

This clonotype was sampled from a female donor with papillary thyroid cancer or a benign thyroid nodule (not recorded which). Some clones in this sample may be carry-over from other donors' samples. The gene calls are TRBV24-1 and TRBJ2-1; the D gene is possibly TRBD1 (6 bases). Sequencing used blood. The CDR3 DNA reads as TGTGCCACCAGTGGGGACACGGCCTACAATGAGCAGTTCTTC. It encodes CATSGDTAYNEQFF.